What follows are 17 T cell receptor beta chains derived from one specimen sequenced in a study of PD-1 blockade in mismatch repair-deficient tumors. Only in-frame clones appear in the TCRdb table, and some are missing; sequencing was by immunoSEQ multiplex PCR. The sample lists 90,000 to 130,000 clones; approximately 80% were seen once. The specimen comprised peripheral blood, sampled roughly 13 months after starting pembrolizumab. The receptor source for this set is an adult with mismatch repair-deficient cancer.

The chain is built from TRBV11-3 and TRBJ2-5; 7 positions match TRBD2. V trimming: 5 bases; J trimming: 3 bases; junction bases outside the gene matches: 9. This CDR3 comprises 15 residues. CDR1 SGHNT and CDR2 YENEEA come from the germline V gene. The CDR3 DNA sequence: TGTGCCAGCAGCCTAGGGAGAGCGGGGAAAGAGACCCAGTACTTC. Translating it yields CASSLGRAGKETQYF. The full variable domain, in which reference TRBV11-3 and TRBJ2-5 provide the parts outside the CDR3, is EAGVVQSPRYKIIEKKQPVAFWCNPISGHNTLYWYLQNLGQGPELLIRYENEEAVDDSQLPKDRFSAERLKGVDSTLKIQPAELGDSAVYLCASSLGRAGKETQYFGPGTRLLVL.

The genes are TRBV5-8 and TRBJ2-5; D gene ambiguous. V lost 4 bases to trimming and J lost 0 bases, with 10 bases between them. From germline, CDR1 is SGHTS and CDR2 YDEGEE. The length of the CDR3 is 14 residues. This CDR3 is CASSGRTDQETQYF. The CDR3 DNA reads TGTGCCAGCAGCGGACGGACGGACCAAGAGACCCAGTACTTC.

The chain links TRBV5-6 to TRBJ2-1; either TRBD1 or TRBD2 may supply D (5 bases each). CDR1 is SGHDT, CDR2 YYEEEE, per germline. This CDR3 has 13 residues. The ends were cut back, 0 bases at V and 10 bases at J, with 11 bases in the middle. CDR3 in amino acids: CASSLDSWGEQFF. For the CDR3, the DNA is TGTGCCAGCAGCTTGGACTCCTGGGGGGAGCAGTTCTTC. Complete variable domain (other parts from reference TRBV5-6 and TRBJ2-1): DAGVTQSPTHLIKTRGQQVTLRCSPKSGHDTVSWYQQALGQGPQFIFQYYEEEERQRGNFPDRFSGHQFPNYSSELNVNALLLGDSALYLCASSLDSWGEQFFGPGTRLTVL.

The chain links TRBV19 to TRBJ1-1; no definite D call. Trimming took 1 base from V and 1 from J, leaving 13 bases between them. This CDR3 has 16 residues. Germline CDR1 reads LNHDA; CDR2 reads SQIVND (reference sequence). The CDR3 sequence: CASSIGEVRGNTEAFF. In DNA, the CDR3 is TGTGCCAGTAGTATAGGTGAGGTGCGGGGGAACACTGAAGCTTTCTTT.

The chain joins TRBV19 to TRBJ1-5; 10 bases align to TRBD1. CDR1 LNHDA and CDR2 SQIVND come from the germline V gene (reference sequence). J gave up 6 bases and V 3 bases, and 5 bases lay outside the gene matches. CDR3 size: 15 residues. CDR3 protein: CASSMGQGQGQPQHF. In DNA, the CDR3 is TGTGCCAGTAGTATGGGACAGGGGCAGGGTCAGCCCCAGCATTTT.

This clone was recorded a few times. As DNA, the CDR3 is TGTGCCAGCAGCGTAGTTTTAGCGGGAGCTCCCTCTGGGGCCAACGTCCTGACTTTC. This translates into CASSVVLAGAPSGANVLTF. The V call is TRBV9, the J call TRBJ2-6; 9 bases agree with TRBD2. The CDR3 extends over 19 amino acids. Germline V gene lookup returns CDR1 SGDLS and CDR2 YYNGEE. V gave up 0 bases and J gave up 0 bases; unmatched junction bases: 7.

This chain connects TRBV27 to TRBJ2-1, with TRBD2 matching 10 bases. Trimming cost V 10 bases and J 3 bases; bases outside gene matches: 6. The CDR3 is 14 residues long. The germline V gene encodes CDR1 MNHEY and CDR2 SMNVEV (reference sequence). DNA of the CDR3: TGTGCCACCCGAACTAGCGGGAACTACAATGAGCAGTTCTTC. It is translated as CATRTSGNYNEQFF.

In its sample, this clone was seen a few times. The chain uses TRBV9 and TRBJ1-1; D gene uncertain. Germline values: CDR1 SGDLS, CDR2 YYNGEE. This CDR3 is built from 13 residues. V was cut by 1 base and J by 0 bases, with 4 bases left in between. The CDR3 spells CASSVILNTEAFF. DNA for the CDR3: TGTGCCAGCAGCGTAATTCTGAACACTGAAGCTTTCTTT.

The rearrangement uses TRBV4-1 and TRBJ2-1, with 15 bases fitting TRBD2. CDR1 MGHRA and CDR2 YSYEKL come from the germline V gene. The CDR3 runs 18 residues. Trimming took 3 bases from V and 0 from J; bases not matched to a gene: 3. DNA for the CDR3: TGCGCCAGCAGCCAGGGACTAGCGGGAGGTCCCTCCTACAATGAGCAGTTCTTC. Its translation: CASSQGLAGGPSYNEQFF.

CDR3 protein: CASSPGGPKGQPQHF. The CDR3 DNA follows: TGTGCCAGCAGTCCCGGGGGACCCAAGGGGCAGCCCCAGCATTTT. The chain is built from TRBV6-5 and TRBJ1-5; perhaps TRBD1 as D (5 bases). The germline V and J ends were trimmed by 5 bases and 7 bases, with 18 bases remaining between them. This CDR3 comprises 15 residues. Germline CDR1 reads MNHEY; CDR2 reads SVGAGI.

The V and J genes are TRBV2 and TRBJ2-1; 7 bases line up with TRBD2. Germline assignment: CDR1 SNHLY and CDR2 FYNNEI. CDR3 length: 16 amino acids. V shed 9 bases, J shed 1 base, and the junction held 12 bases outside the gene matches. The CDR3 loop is CASKPPRTRSYNEQFF. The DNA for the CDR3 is TGTGCCAGTAAGCCCCCAAGGACTAGATCCTACAATGAGCAGTTCTTC.

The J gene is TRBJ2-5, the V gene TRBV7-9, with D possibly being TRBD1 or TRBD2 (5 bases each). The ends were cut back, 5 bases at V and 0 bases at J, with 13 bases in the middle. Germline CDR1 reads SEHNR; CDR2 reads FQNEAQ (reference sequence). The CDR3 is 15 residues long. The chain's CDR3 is CASSPEGRDQETQYF. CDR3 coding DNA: TGTGCCAGCAGCCCAGAGGGGCGGGACCAAGAGACCCAGTACTTC. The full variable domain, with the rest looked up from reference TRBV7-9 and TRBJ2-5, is DTGVSQNPRHKITKRGQNVTFRCDPISEHNRLYWYRQTLGQGPEFLTYFQNEAQLEKSRLLSDRFSAERPKGSFSTLEIQRTEQGDSAMYLCASSPEGRDQETQYFGPGTRLLVL.

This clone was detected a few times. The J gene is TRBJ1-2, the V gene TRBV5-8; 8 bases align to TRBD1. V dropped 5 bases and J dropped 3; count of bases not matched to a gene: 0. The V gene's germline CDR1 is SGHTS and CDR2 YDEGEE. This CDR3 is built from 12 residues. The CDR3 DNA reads TGTGCCAGCAGGGACAGGGACTATGGCTACACCTTC. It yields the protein CASRDRDYGYTF.

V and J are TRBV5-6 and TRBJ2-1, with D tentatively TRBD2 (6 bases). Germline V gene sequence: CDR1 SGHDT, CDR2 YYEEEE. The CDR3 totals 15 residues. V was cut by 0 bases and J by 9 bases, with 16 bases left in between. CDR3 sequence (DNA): TGTGCCAGCAGCTTGGGGCCGCGGAGGGGAGGTGAGCAGTTCTTC. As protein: CASSLGPRRGGEQFF.

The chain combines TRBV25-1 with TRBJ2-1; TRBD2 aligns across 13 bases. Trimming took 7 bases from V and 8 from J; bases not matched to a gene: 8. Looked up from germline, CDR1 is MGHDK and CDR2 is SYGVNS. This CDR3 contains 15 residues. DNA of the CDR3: TGTGCCAGCATGGGACTAGCGGGATCCGGGGATGAGCAGTTCTTC. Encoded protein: CASMGLAGSGDEQFF.

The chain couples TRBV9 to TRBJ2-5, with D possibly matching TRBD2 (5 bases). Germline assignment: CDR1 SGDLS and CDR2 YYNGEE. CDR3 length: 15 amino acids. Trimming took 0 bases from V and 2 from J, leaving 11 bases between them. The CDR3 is CASSVASRGQETQYF. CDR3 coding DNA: TGTGCCAGCAGCGTAGCTTCTCGGGGACAAGAGACCCAGTACTTC.

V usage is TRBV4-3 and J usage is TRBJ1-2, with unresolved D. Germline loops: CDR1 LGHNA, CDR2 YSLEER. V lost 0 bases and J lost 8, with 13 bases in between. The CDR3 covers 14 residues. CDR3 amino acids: CASSQEGSPMGYTF. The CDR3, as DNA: TGCGCCAGCAGCCAAGAGGGCAGCCCTATGGGCTACACCTTC.